The source of this TCR beta chain is a study of cytomegalovirus exposure and HLA in healthy donors (TCRdb year 2017). Study-level background: In an earlier analysis of 587 of the donors, 276 Gb of sequence data and 117 million unique TCR beta sequences from about 180 million T cells were reported. In addition to the first cohort of 666 subjects, a separate validation cohort of under 150 different subjects was used. Every repertoire in the discovery cohort had been generated on one and the same sequencing platform. A later analysis re-examined previously published TCR beta repertoires from just over 650 donors and added high-resolution HLA genotyping to investigate patterns of TCR occurrence. The study was designed to test whether signatures of past pathogen exposure could be identified by cataloging public T cell receptors. Among the approximately 400 genotyped donors, about 83% belonged to the genetic ancestry cluster associated with self-reported Caucasian donors. An earlier analysis of around 640 of the donors used high-throughput TCR beta sequencing to judge whether each TCR beta V gene segment behaved as functional or pseudogenic. Both class I and class II loci were covered by HLA typing, at four-digit resolution. In a later genetic analysis, genome-wide SNP genotypes for about 65% of the roughly 670 donors were used, and that subset was treated as a discovery cohort. The number of typed donors differed by locus: about 620-640 for A, B, C, DRB1 and DQB1; approximately 530 for DQA1; 600 to 610 for DPA1; and some 470 for DPB1. Using immunosequencing, the study profiled T cell repertoires from 666 subjects and related those repertoires to cytomegalovirus serostatus. Donor age, sex, ethnicity and CMV serostatus were compiled together with the repertoire data. Because of strong linkage in the cohort, 5 or 6 DR-DQ haplotypes were treated as single units for association and clustering. An early release covering about 600 HLA-typed donors comprised about 300 gigabases of sequencing data and around 85 million unique TCR sequences. Rather than using new phenotypic data, the later analysis identified candidate immune exposures from TCR beta sequences and from how often those sequences occurred across donors. High-throughput TCR immunosequencing, statistical association of individual TCRs with disease status, and machine learning were combined to predict cytomegalovirus infection status. Among around 400 genotyped donors of the cohort, an average of around 240,000 unique TCR beta nucleotide sequences were sequenced per donor, approximately 20% of them non-productive. The investigation overall reported the following: HLA typing was unavailable for some donors at each locus, so association tests used only the typed subset. When HLA alleles, especially DR and DQ, strongly co-occurred, TCR associations were difficult to assign to individual alleles. A later analysis reported that several top co-occurrence clusters appeared linked to parvovirus B19, influenza, CMV and Epstein-Barr virus. The classifier was reported to diagnose cytomegalovirus status with high specificity and sensitivity in both the original cohort and the validation cohort. A later analysis found that most CMV-associated TCR beta chains appeared HLA-restricted, with HLA associations seemingly driven largely by CMV exposure. Correlated functional status among segregating V segments might be attributable to linkage disequilibrium, but an unknown experimental factor could not be ruled out. The study listed approximately 150 TCR beta chains as associated with cytomegalovirus. The earlier analysis of approximately 540 of the donors excluded around 17 rarely observed V segments, including chromosome 9 orphons, because counts were too low. In a later genetic analysis, fewer N-insertions in productive TCRs were reported among donors in an Asian-associated ancestry cluster than the roughly 640-donor mean. The cohort was sequenced for TCR beta chains only, and without alpha or paired-chain data the features that could be detected were limited. The authors suggested that the approach could potentially be extended to other disease states and immunological phenotypes. Roughly uniform sequencing depth across donors was assumed in presence/absence analyses, although this assumption may not hold. In a later genetic analysis, a missense DCLRE1C variant was associated with V-gene and J-gene trimming of TCR beta chains, and the association was replicated in an independent cohort. A later analysis associated approximately 17,000 TCR beta sequences with specific HLA alleles at a false discovery rate of 0.05. In a later analysis, the rate of TCR association differed among HLA loci, with DRB1 alleles having the most associated TCRs and HLA-C alleles having the fewest. Three of the identified cytomegalovirus-associated TCR beta chains were confirmed in vitro to be specific for cytomegalovirus antigens. A later analysis found that HLA-associated TCR beta chains were more clonally expanded and had lower generation probabilities than equally common non-associated chains. In an earlier analysis of about 550 of the donors, most TCR beta V segments were observed in productive rearrangements about 90% or about 30% of the time, broadly matching IMGT annotations. Some IMGT-functional V segments, including TRBV6-2 and TRBV6-3, could not be distinguished by the 87-base-pair reads and were therefore excluded. The only immune exposure information available for the cohort was CMV serostatus. Most TCR sequences were observed very rarely across donors, whereas some public TCRs were present in many individuals. A cluster of highly shared sequence variants was judged likely to represent a technical artifact of the sequencing pipeline. A further reported finding was that TCR beta sequences accurately predicted the HLA-A and HLA-B alleles for most subjects in the first cohort.

Library creation used the immunoSEQ multiplex PCR assay. For the multiplex PCR, a mixture combining 60 forward primers for TCR Vbeta segments and 13 reverse primers for TCR Jbeta segments was used. The CDR3 region of rearranged TCR beta genes was amplified from genomic DNA with a multiplex PCR assay. The Illumina HiSeq System was used to sequence the amplified TCR beta libraries as 87-base-pair reads. The authors processed their data as follows. A later analysis counted 75 million to 100 million unique TCR beta chains across the roughly 700 repertoires, and roughly 11 million of these chains were shared by at least two donors. Raw reads were error-corrected and collapsed into unique sequences by a nearest-neighbor algorithm in which closely related sequences were merged to remove PCR and sequencing errors. Alignment of CDR3 sequences to IMGT reference sequences was used to assign V, D and J gene segments. For a sequence to be retained, at least a six-nucleotide match to both a V gene segment and a J gene segment was required. Rearrangements were called productive when the CDR3 lacked stop codons and stayed in frame with V and J; all others were non-productive. Following IMGT convention, CDR3 was defined as the stretch from the second conserved V-encoded cysteine to the conserved J-encoded phenylalanine. In an earlier analysis of around 570 of the donors, sequences lacking an unambiguous match to a single V gene segment were excluded. An earlier analysis of 587 of the donors called V segments functional above 56.7% productive rearrangements and segregating when the between-donor standard deviation exceeded 5%. A statistical classification framework was developed to diagnose cytomegalovirus status using the catalog of TCR beta chain sequences. In a later analysis, V and J genes were assigned by comparing TCR nucleotide sequences against IMGT/GENE-DB human TR gene sequences. A later analysis assigned CDR3 sequences and most-parsimonious VDJ recombination scenarios with the TCRdist pipeline. In a later analysis, each TCR beta chain was defined by its CDR3 amino acid sequence together with its V-gene family, and reads lacking a unique V-gene family were excluded. As a way to deal with suspected cross-contamination and a sequencing artifact, a later analysis dropped hundreds of nucleotide sequences that were highly shared and had low generation probability. In a later analysis, a clonal expansion index for each public chain was calculated from normalized within-repertoire ranks of inferred template counts. Generation probabilities in a later analysis came from a VDJ recombination model fitted to out-of-frame rearrangements, and those results were checked against IGoR. Hypergeometric tests were used in a later analysis to score TCR-TCR, TCR-HLA and TCR-CMV co-occurrence, with a repertoire-size bias correction applied to the TCR pairs. False discovery rates were estimated in a later analysis by permuting HLA or CMV assignments 20 times. In a later analysis, co-occurring TCRs were grouped using DBSCAN, and TCRdist sequence similarity was added for clustering within HLA-allele-positive subsets. Repertoires with fewer than 30,000 or more than 120,000 public chains were left out of co-occurrence clustering, as were several repertoires with anomalous nucleotide sharing. TCRdb took this table from immuneACCESS and kept in-frame rearrangements with V and J called. Such tables lack part of the clones; where checked against another copy, unresolved V genes explain under half of the gap, and the rest is unexplained. Clonal size and the V and J genes are those of that table, whereas D and trimming came from the DNA. The sample's table lists a count of around 36,000 clones. The top ten hold roughly 2.9% of the sample.

The cohort consisted of 600 to 700 healthy bone marrow donors. All cohort members were sampled while nominally healthy, although unrecorded immune exposures were likely present. The donor tested CMV seropositive and was one of the 289 seropositive cohort members. A peripheral blood sample was collected from each donor, and TCR beta sequencing was performed on peripheral blood mononuclear cells. The Qiagen DNeasy Blood Extraction Kit was used to extract genomic DNA from the blood cell samples. Regarding this clone: There is no known antigen for this receptor.

V ends up 4 bases short and J 8 bases short, with an unmatched junction base count of 13. From the germline V gene, CDR1 is MNHEY and CDR2 is SVGAGI. The CDR3, cysteine through phenylalanine, is 16 amino acids long. CDR3 DNA only is kept here, 48 bases in frame from base 1. The clonotype comes from a woman in her twenties or thirties in good health and CMV-seropositive. The sequencing input was PBMCs. The chain is assembled from TRBV6-5 and TRBJ2-3; 9 central bases correspond to TRBD1. This receptor has the CDR3 CASSFGQGSVAVTQYF. The DNA is as follows: TGTGCCAGCAGTTTCGGACAGGGGAGTGTTGCGGTTACGCAGTATTTT.